This T cell receptor (beta chain) is from a study of shared clonotypes between healthy human individuals. In the study overall: Serving as donors were two women and a few men, whose ages spanned 18 to 49.

None of the donors, who were healthy HIV-negative adults, had recently had acute infections or vaccinations. Germline V gives CDR1 SGHTA, CDR2 FQGNSA. V lost 7 bases, J lost 4 bases, and 8 bases stayed unmatched. This CDR3 region has 14 residues. At the deep level, the assay was run. Sequencing used immunoSEQ multiplex PCR; TCRdb keeps in-frame clones, though not all of them. This repertoire shows over a million clones, around 74% found once; its top ten account for about 1.5%. The sequence came from a man aged 18 to 30 in good health. V usage is TRBV7-2 and J usage is TRBJ2-3; 7 bases fit TRBD1. The sample comprised memory CD4+ T cells sorted from blood. Stated subset: CD45RA-negative fraction. CDR3 protein: CASNQNRGADTQYF. CDR3 in DNA: TGTGCCAGCAATCAGAACAGGGGAGCAGATACGCAGTATTTT.